Below, one TCR beta chain is given with its context. As yet, its antigen is unknown. Only in-frame clones appear in the TCRdb table, and some are missing; sequencing was by immunoSEQ multiplex PCR. The repertoire holds 150,000 to 200,000 clones, with roughly 92% as singletons. The data belong to a study of T cell responses to AZD1222 COVID-19 vaccine. Regarding the study as a whole: Spike-specific TCR breadth and depth went up after people got two AZD1222 doses.

The CDR3 is 11 residues long. Between the trimmed V and J ends, which lost 5 bases and 12 bases, there was a span of 13 bases. The specimen was peripheral blood, collected on day 0 of AZD1222 vaccination. The J gene is TRBJ1-1, the V gene TRBV12-3 or TRBV12-4; no reliable D call. The sequence derives from an adult in good health. This CDR3 reads CASSKDSVTFF. The CDR3 bases are TGTGCCAGCAGTAAGGACTCGGTGACTTTCTTT.